This record looks at one TCR beta chain sequence and its context. This sample was included in a study of blood T cell repertoires in COVID-19. About the study: Samples representing acute and convalescent COVID-19 were sourced from the United States, Italy and Spain. The analysed material was cDNA or gDNA that came from T cells, B-cell-depleted T cells, or PBMCs.

This table comes from immunoSEQ multiplex PCR, and its TCRdb copy is limited to in-frame clones, with some not included. The repertoire holds 200,000 to 250,000 clones, about 84% seen once, with 10% to 15% in the top ten. From germline, CDR1 is MNHEY and CDR2 SVGEGT. The CDR3 covers 16 residues. Trimming cost V 4 bases and J 0 bases; bases outside gene matches: 7. This receptor was identified in a human donor in a cohort sampled during active COVID-19. The chain joins TRBV6-2 or TRBV6-3 to TRBJ2-7, with 9 bases fitting TRBD2. The sample consisted of peripheral blood. CDR3 DNA sequence: TGTGCCAGCAGTTCCGCGGGGGGGGAAGCCTCCTACGAGCAGTACTTC. As protein: CASSSAGGEASYEQYF.